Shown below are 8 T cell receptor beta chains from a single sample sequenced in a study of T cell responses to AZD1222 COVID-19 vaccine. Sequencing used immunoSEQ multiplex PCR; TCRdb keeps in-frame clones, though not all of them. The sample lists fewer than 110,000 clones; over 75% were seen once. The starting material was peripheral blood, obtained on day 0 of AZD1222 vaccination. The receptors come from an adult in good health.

The CDR3 region is CASSQGRLTEAFF. As DNA, the CDR3 is TGTGCCAGCAGCCAAGGGCGGCTCACTGAAGCTTTCTTT. The chain couples TRBV16 to TRBJ1-1; no firm D call. The germline V gene has CDR1 KGHSY and CDR2 FQNENV. The CDR3 sequence is 13 residues long. V gave up 2 bases and J gave up 4 bases, with 8 bases separating them.

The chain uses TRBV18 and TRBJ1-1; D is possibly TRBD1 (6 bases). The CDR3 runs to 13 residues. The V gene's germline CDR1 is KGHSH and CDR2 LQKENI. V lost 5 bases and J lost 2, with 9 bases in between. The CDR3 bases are TGTGCCAGCTCAGAAGGGACAAACACTGAAGCTTTCTTT. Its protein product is CASSEGTNTEAFF.

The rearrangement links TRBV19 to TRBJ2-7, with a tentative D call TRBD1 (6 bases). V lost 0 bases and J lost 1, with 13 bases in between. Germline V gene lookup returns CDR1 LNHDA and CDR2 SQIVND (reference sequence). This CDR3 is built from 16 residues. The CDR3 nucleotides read TGTGCCAGTAGTATAGAGGGGGCGCCAGGATCCTACGAGCAGTACTTC. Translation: CASSIEGAPGSYEQYF.

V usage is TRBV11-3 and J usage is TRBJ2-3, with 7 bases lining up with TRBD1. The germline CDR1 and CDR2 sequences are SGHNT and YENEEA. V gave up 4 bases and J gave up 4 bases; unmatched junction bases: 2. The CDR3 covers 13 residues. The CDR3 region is CASSSGQPDTQYF. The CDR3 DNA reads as TGTGCCAGCAGCTCGGGACAGCCAGATACGCAGTATTTT.

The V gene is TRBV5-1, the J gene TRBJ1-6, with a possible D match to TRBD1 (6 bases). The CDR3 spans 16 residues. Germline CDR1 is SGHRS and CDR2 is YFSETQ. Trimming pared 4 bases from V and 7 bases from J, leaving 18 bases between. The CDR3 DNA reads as TGCGCCAGCAGCCCTAGGGGGAAGTTTACGAATTCACCCCTCCACTTT. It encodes CASSPRGKFTNSPLHF.

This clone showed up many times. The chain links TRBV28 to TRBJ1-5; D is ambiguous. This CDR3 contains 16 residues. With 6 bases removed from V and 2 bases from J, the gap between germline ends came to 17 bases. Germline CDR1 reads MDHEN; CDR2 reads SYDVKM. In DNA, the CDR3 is TGTGCCAGCAGCAATCGACTGAGGGCCGGCAATCAGCCCCAGCATTTT. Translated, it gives CASSNRLRAGNQPQHF.

In DNA, the CDR3 is TGCGCCAGCAGCGATCCCGGTCTCCCCGGGAGGGCAGATACGCAGTATTTT. Its translation: CASSDPGLPGRADTQYF. The rearrangement joins TRBV5-1 to TRBJ2-3, with 8 bases identical to TRBD2. Looked up from germline, CDR1 is SGHRS and CDR2 is YFSETQ. With V trimmed by 4 bases and J by 4 bases, 14 bases remained unmatched. The CDR3 is 17 amino acids.

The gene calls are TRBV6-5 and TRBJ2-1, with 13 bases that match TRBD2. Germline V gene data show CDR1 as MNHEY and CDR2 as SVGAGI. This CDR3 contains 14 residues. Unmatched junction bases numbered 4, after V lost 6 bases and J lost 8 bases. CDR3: CASRLAGGPDEQFF. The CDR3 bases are TGTGCCAGCAGACTAGCGGGAGGGCCCGATGAGCAGTTCTTC.